One sample yielded the 21 T cell receptor beta chains listed below, sequenced in a study of blood T cell repertoires in COVID-19. Profiled with immunoSEQ multiplex PCR; TCRdb holds only in-frame clones, not every one. The profile covers approximately 300,000 clones, with approximately 90% appearing a single time and around 5.9% taken by the ten largest. The sequencing input was PBMCs or T cells enriched from blood (not recorded which). Source of these receptors: a woman in her thirties who had recovered from COVID-19.

The chain is built from TRBV7-2 and TRBJ2-3; 8 nucleotides match TRBD1. CDR3 size: 15 residues. V lost 5 bases to trimming and J lost 6 bases; unmatched junction nucleotides: 10. Germline V gene lookup returns CDR1 SGHTA and CDR2 FQGNSA. The CDR3 coding sequence is TGTGCCAGCAGCCCCGGACAGGGAAAGGCGGATACGCAGTATTTT. This encodes CASSPGQGKADTQYF.

This sequence joins TRBV2 and TRBJ1-3; 7 positions agree with TRBD1. V dropped 6 bases and J dropped 0; count of bases not matched to a gene: 8. The CDR3 is 16 amino acids. CDR1 SNHLY and CDR2 FYNNEI come from the germline V gene. Written as DNA, the CDR3 is TGTGCCAGCAGGTTTACAGGGGCTAGCTCTGGAAACACCATATATTTT. Amino acids: CASRFTGASSGNTIYF.

The chain combines TRBV5-6 with TRBJ2-5; weak D call: TRBD2 (6 bases). The germline V and J ends were trimmed by 2 bases and 4 bases, with 12 bases remaining between them. The V gene's germline CDR1 is SGHDT and CDR2 YYEEEE. CDR3 length: 14 residues. In nucleotides, the CDR3 is TGTGCCAGCAGCTTAGGACTATCTTTAGAGACCCAGTACTTC. This encodes CASSLGLSLETQYF.

The chain carries TRBV3-1 (or the pseudogene TRBV3-2) and TRBJ1-2; 9 positions match TRBD1. The length of the CDR3 is 19 residues. CDR1 is LGHDT and CDR2 is YNNKEL in the germline V gene (reference sequence). V lost 4 bases and J lost 0; bases outside the gene matches: 15. For the CDR3, the DNA is TGTGCCAGCAGCCTAAATCCGGGACAGGGATTCTTGACTAACTATGGCTACACCTTC. It translates to CASSLNPGQGFLTNYGYTF.

The chain recombines TRBV30 with TRBJ1-5; TRBD1 matches at 8 bases. The germline CDR1 and CDR2 sequences are GTSNPN and SVGIG (reference sequence). The CDR3 has 13 residues. With V trimmed by 0 bases and J by 7 bases, 2 bases remained unmatched. The DNA of the CDR3 is TGTGCCTGGAGTGTACAGGGGGAACAGCCCCAGCATTTT. Translated, it gives CAWSVQGEQPQHF.

The genes are TRBV4-1 and TRBJ1-2; D uncertain. V lost 1 base to trimming and J lost 0 bases, with 3 bases between them. Germline V gives CDR1 MGHRA, CDR2 YSYEKL. The CDR3 consists of 13 residues. The CDR3: CASSQGANYGYTF. The CDR3 nucleotides are TGCGCCAGCAGCCAAGGAGCTAACTATGGCTACACCTTC.

This rearrangement joins TRBV7-9 to TRBJ1-4; TRBD1 aligns across 7 bases. V shed 7 bases, J shed 7 bases, and the junction held 6 bases outside the gene matches. The length of the CDR3 is 13 residues. CDR1 SEHNR and CDR2 FQNEAQ come from the germline V gene (reference sequence). The CDR3 loop is CASTDRVSEKLFF. DNA of the CDR3: TGTGCCAGCACCGACAGGGTTAGTGAAAAACTGTTTTTT.

The V gene is TRBV19, the J gene TRBJ1-3; D ambiguous. V lost 1 base, J lost 0 bases, and 7 bases lay in between. There are 15 residues in the CDR3. The V gene's germline CDR1 is LNHDA and CDR2 SQIVND (reference sequence). In nucleotides, the CDR3 is TGTGCCAGTAGTATAGTCGGGGACTCTGGAAACACCATATATTTT. This codes for CASSIVGDSGNTIYF.

V gene TRBV5-1 combines with J gene TRBJ1-5, with no clear D. The CDR3 has 15 amino acids. Germline V gives CDR1 SGHRS, CDR2 YFSETQ. The V end was cut by 2 bases, the J end by 5 bases, with 14 bases between. The CDR3 nucleotides are TGCGCCAGCAGCTTATACGGGAGCGGTGATCAGCCCCAGCATTTT. Translation gives CASSLYGSGDQPQHF.

The rearrangement links TRBV5-1 to TRBJ1-4; a possible D gene is TRBD1 (6 bases). Germline CDR1 SGHRS, CDR2 YFSETQ. V lost 4 bases and J 6 bases, leaving 19 bases between the germline ends. The CDR3 covers 16 residues. The CDR3: CASSPRDTSRDEKLFF. The CDR3 DNA is TGCGCCAGCAGCCCTAGGGACACCTCTCGGGATGAAAAACTGTTTTTT.

The gene calls are TRBV15 and TRBJ1-4, with TRBD1 matching 7 bases. The J segment lost 2 bases and the V segment lost 6 bases, leaving 3 bases of the junction unmatched. Germline V CDR1 and CDR2: LNHNV, YYDKDF (reference sequence). This CDR3 is built from 14 residues. CDR3 nucleotides: TGTGCCACCAGGACAGGGTACACTAATGAAAAACTGTTTTTT. It is translated as CATRTGYTNEKLFF.

The rearrangement links TRBV19 to TRBJ2-7, with a possible D match to TRBD1 (5 bases). The V gene's germline CDR1 is LNHDA and CDR2 SQIVND (reference sequence). This CDR3 spans 15 amino acids. The V end lost 5 bases, the J end lost 1 base, and 15 bases lay between the germline ends. CDR3 residues: CASSPGQGTSYEQYF. CDR3 DNA sequence: TGTGCCAGTAGTCCCGGCCAGGGAACATCCTACGAGCAGTACTTC.

This chain connects TRBV5-1 to TRBJ1-1, with D uncertain. Between the trimmed V and J ends, which lost 2 bases and 3 bases, there was a span of 8 bases. Germline V lookup: CDR1 SGHRS, CDR2 YFSETQ. This CDR3 has 13 amino acids. The CDR3: CASSLGSYTEAFF. As DNA, the CDR3 is TGCGCCAGCAGCTTAGGGAGCTACACTGAAGCTTTCTTT.

The chain couples TRBV7-3 to TRBJ2-7, with D possibly TRBD1 on 5 matching bases. CDR3 size: 13 residues. Trimming pared 2 bases from V and 6 bases from J, leaving 11 bases between. Per the germline V gene, CDR1 is SGHTA and CDR2 is FQGTGA. CDR3 region: CASSLQGRGEQYF. Written as DNA, the CDR3 is TGTGCCAGCAGCTTACAGGGAAGGGGCGAGCAGTACTTC.

This clone was observed a single time. The chain recombines TRBV7-3 with TRBJ2-7; D remains unclear. CDR1 SGHTA and CDR2 FQGTGA come from the germline V gene. The CDR3 is made up of 12 amino acids. V lost 6 bases and J 9 bases, leaving 15 bases between the germline ends. This CDR3 is CASRLSGCGQYF. The DNA for the CDR3 is TGTGCCAGCAGACTTTCCGGTTGTGGGCAGTACTTC. The variable domain in full, with the rest retrieved from reference TRBV7-3 and TRBJ2-7, is GAGVSQTPSNKVTEKGKYVELRCDPISGHTALYWYRQSLGQGPEFLIYFQGTGAADDSGLPNDRFFAVRPEGSVSTLKIQRTERGDSAVYLCASRLSGCGQYFGPGTRLTVT.

J is TRBJ1-2 and V is TRBV4-2, with D unresolved. The V gene's germline CDR1 is LGHNA and CDR2 YNFKEQ. Trimming removed 0 bases from V and 8 bases from J, with 13 bases in between. This CDR3 contains 14 residues. The CDR3: CASSQDEDLGGYTF. CDR3 bases: TGTGCCAGCAGCCAAGATGAGGACTTGGGAGGCTACACCTTC.

The chain employs TRBV5-4 and TRBJ1-1; D is uncertain. The CDR3 sequence is 12 residues long. CDR1 and CDR2 (germline): SGHNT, YYREEE (reference sequence). Trimming left V 2 bases short and J 4 bases short, with 6 bases between. CDR3 protein: CASSFPGTEAFF. CDR3 nucleotide sequence: TGTGCCAGCAGCTTCCCCGGCACTGAAGCTTTCTTT.

The chain carries TRBV11-1 and TRBJ1-2; 7 bases line up with TRBD1. V lost 7 bases and J lost 1; bases outside the gene matches: 6. Germline values: CDR1 SGHAT, CDR2 FQDESV (reference sequence). CDR3 length: 14 amino acids. The DNA for the CDR3 is TGTGCCAGCAACGATCGACAGGGTAACTATGGCTACACCTTC. It encodes CASNDRQGNYGYTF.

The J gene is TRBJ2-3, the V gene TRBV4-3, with TRBD1 matching 10 bases. Germline assignment: CDR1 LGHNA and CDR2 YSLEER. Trimming cost V 5 bases and J 3 bases; bases outside gene matches: 11. The CDR3 length is 17 residues. The chain's CDR3 is CASSYTSGTGATDTQYF. CDR3 nucleotides: TGCGCCAGCAGCTATACATCCGGGACAGGGGCAACAGATACGCAGTATTTT.

The chain recombines TRBV19 with TRBJ1-2; 10 nucleotides match TRBD1. V trimming: 3 bases; J trimming: 5 bases; junction bases outside the gene matches: 3. This CDR3 is built from 14 residues. The germline V gene has CDR1 LNHDA and CDR2 SQIVND (reference sequence). The CDR3 loop reads CASSIPDRGYGYTF. The CDR3 bases are TGTGCCAGTAGTATCCCGGACAGGGGGTATGGCTACACCTTC.

V usage is TRBV2 and J usage is TRBJ1-2; 8 nucleotides match TRBD1. Germline V lookup: CDR1 SNHLY, CDR2 FYNNEI. This CDR3 comprises 13 residues. V was pared by 8 bases and J by 3 bases, with 5 bases of the junction left unmatched. CDR3 sequence (DNA): TGTGCCAGCTCGTCACAGGGGGACTATGGCTACACCTTC. Translation gives CASSSQGDYGYTF. The whole variable domain, remainder taken from reference TRBV2 and TRBJ1-2, is EPEVTQTPSHQVTQMGQEVILRCVPISNHLYFYWYRQILGQKVEFLVSFYNNEISEKSEIFDDQFSVERPDGSNFTLKIRSTKLEDSAMYFCASSSQGDYGYTFGSGTRLTVV.